This T cell receptor beta chain was captured in a study of cytomegalovirus exposure and HLA in healthy donors (dated by TCRdb to about 2017). Turning to the overall study: An earlier analysis of approximately 640 of the donors reported about 250 Gb of sequence data and around 120 million unique TCR beta sequences from 150 million to 200 million T cells. An early release covering about 600 HLA-typed donors comprised 300 to 350 gigabases of sequencing data and roughly 85 million unique TCR sequences. Among the approximately 400 genotyped donors, about 83% belonged to the genetic ancestry cluster associated with self-reported Caucasian donors. The study aimed to test whether cataloging public T cell receptors could reveal signatures of past pathogen exposure. The study profiled the T cell repertoires of some 610 subjects by immunosequencing and related them to cytomegalovirus serostatus. Along with the roughly 670-subject first cohort, a separate validation cohort of roughly 110 different subjects was used. To predict cytomegalovirus infection status, the study brought together high-throughput TCR immunosequencing, statistical association of individual TCRs with disease status, and machine learning. A later analysis re-analyzed previously published TCR beta repertoires from roughly 630 donors and added high-resolution HLA genotyping to study TCR occurrence patterns. The later analysis used no new phenotypic data to find candidate immune exposures, relying instead on TCR beta sequences and their occurrence across donors. An earlier analysis of around 580 of the donors used high-throughput TCR beta sequencing to judge whether each TCR beta V gene segment behaved as functional or pseudogenic. Donor age, sex, ethnicity and CMV serostatus were compiled alongside the repertoire data. Genome-wide SNP genotypes for about three fifths of the roughly 700 donors were used in a later genetic analysis, which treated that subset as a discovery cohort. All discovery cohort repertoires had been generated using a single sequencing platform. Both class I and class II loci were covered by HLA typing, at four-digit resolution. The number of typed donors differed by locus: about 620-640 for A, B, C, DRB1 and DQB1; 500 to 550 for DQA1; approximately 600 for DPA1; and roughly 490 for DPB1. Because of strong linkage in the cohort, roughly five DR-DQ haplotypes were treated as single units for association and clustering. Across some 400 genotyped donors of the cohort, an average of roughly 200,000 unique TCR beta nucleotide sequences per donor were sequenced, and roughly a sixth of those sequences were non-productive.

The library was obtained by the immunoSEQ multiplex PCR assay. The multiplex PCR relied on a mix of 60 forward primers for TCR Vbeta segments and 13 reverse primers for TCR Jbeta segments. Amplification of the CDR3 region of rearranged TCR beta genes was performed with a multiplex PCR assay on genomic DNA. Amplified TCR beta libraries were sequenced as 87-base-pair reads on the Illumina HiSeq System. The source study handled its data this way. Across the 600 to 700 repertoires, a later analysis counted some 80 million unique TCR beta chains, approximately 10 million of which were shared by at least two donors. Raw reads were error-corrected and collapsed into unique sequences by a nearest-neighbor algorithm in which closely related sequences were merged to remove PCR and sequencing errors. To assign V, D and J gene segments, CDR3 sequences were aligned to IMGT reference sequences. For a sequence to be retained, a match of at least six nucleotides to both a V gene segment and a J gene segment was required. A rearrangement was called productive if the CDR3 had no stop codons and remained in frame with V and J, and every other rearrangement was called non-productive. Following IMGT convention, CDR3 was defined as the stretch from the second conserved V-encoded cysteine to the conserved J-encoded phenylalanine. The earlier analysis of 550 to 650 of the donors excluded any sequence lacking an unambiguous match to a single V gene segment. An earlier analysis of under 750 of the donors called V segments functional above 56.7% productive rearrangements and segregating when the between-donor standard deviation exceeded 5%. A statistical classification framework was developed to diagnose cytomegalovirus status using the catalog of TCR beta chain sequences. V and J gene assignment, in a later analysis, came from comparing TCR nucleotide sequences with IMGT/GENE-DB human TR gene sequences. Using the TCRdist pipeline, a later analysis assigned CDR3 sequences along with most-parsimonious VDJ recombination scenarios. In a later analysis, every TCR beta chain was defined by the combination of its CDR3 amino acid sequence and its V-gene family, and reads without a unique V-gene family were dropped. A later analysis removed several hundred highly shared, low-generation-probability nucleotide sequences to deal with suspected cross-contamination and a sequencing artifact. In a later analysis, a clonal expansion index was calculated for each public chain from normalized within-repertoire ranks of inferred template counts. In a later analysis, generation probabilities were computed using a VDJ recombination model fitted to out-of-frame rearrangements, and the results were checked against IGoR. In a later analysis, TCR-TCR, TCR-HLA and TCR-CMV co-occurrence was scored with hypergeometric tests, and a repertoire-size bias correction was applied to TCR pairs. False discovery rates were estimated in a later analysis by permuting HLA or CMV assignments 20 times. In a later analysis, co-occurring TCRs were grouped using DBSCAN, and TCRdist sequence similarity was added for clustering within HLA-allele-positive subsets. Repertoires with fewer than 30,000 or more than 120,000 public chains were left out of co-occurrence clustering, as were about five repertoires with anomalous nucleotide sharing. TCRdb obtained this table from immuneACCESS and retained in-frame rearrangements with V and J assigned. These tables miss some clones; where compared with another copy, unresolved V genes account for less than half of the shortfall, and the remainder is unexplained. V and J calls and clone size follow that table, whereas D and trimming were derived from the DNA. The sample records 80,000 or so clones, 77% of which are singletons. The ten largest make up under 3% of the sample.

The paper as a whole reports these results and caveats: The 87-base-pair reads could not distinguish some IMGT-functional V segments, including TRBV6-2 and TRBV6-3, so those segments were excluded. In vitro tests confirmed that a few of the cytomegalovirus-associated TCR beta chains recognize cytomegalovirus antigens. Because counts were too low, roughly 18 rarely observed V segments, including chromosome 9 orphons, were left out of the earlier analysis of some 600 of the donors. In a later analysis, several top co-occurrence clusters were reported to appear linked to parvovirus B19, influenza, CMV and Epstein-Barr virus. Immune exposure information for the cohort was limited to CMV serostatus. The study listed 150 to 200 TCR beta chains as associated with cytomegalovirus. Because HLA typing was missing for some donors at each locus, association tests included only the typed subset. The classifier was reported to diagnose cytomegalovirus status with high specificity and sensitivity in both the original and validation cohorts. The authors suggested that the approach could potentially be extended to other disease states and immunological phenotypes. At a false discovery rate of 0.05, a later analysis linked 15,000 to 20,000 TCR beta sequences to specific HLA alleles. Assigning TCR associations to individual alleles was difficult when HLA alleles, especially DR and DQ, strongly co-occurred. Linkage disequilibrium might explain the correlated functional status among segregating V segments, but an unknown experimental factor could not be ruled out. According to a later analysis, TCR association rates differed among HLA loci, with DRB1 alleles showing the most associated TCRs and HLA-C alleles showing the fewest. Across donors, most TCR sequences were observed very rarely, whereas some public TCRs were present in many individuals. A further reported finding was that TCR beta sequences accurately predicted the HLA-A and HLA-B alleles for most subjects in the first cohort. A later analysis found that most CMV-associated TCR beta chains appeared HLA-restricted, with HLA associations seemingly driven largely by CMV exposure. The sequencing pipeline was judged likely to have produced a cluster of highly shared sequence variants as a technical artifact. Only TCR beta chains were sequenced in this cohort, and the absence of alpha or paired-chain data limited detectable features. A later analysis found that HLA-associated TCR beta chains were more clonally expanded and had lower generation probabilities than equally common non-associated chains. An association between a missense DCLRE1C variant and V-gene and J-gene trimming of TCR beta chains was found in a later genetic analysis and replicated in an independent cohort. Compared with the approximately 670-donor mean, donors in an Asian-associated ancestry cluster had fewer N-insertions in productive TCRs, according to a later genetic analysis. In an earlier analysis of about 540 of the donors, most TCR beta V segments were observed in productive rearrangements about 87% or about 30% of the time, broadly matching IMGT annotations. Roughly uniform sequencing depth across donors was assumed in presence/absence analyses, although this assumption may not hold.

With respect to this clone: The antigen this receptor binds is unknown. It has no much larger one-base neighbor in the sample; base qualities were not kept.

CDR1 GTSNPN and CDR2 SVGIG are derived from the germline V gene (reference sequence). The CDR3 runs 13 residues from the cysteine to the phenylalanine. Here the CDR3 DNA is all that survives: 39 bases in frame from base 1. Relative to germline, V is missing 2 bases and J is missing 4 bases, with 5 bases of the junction outside any gene match. In total, approximately 610 healthy bone marrow donors made up the cohort. All cohort members were sampled while nominally healthy, although unrecorded immune exposures were likely present. The donor tested CMV seropositive, placing the donor among the 310 or so seropositive members of the cohort. A peripheral blood sample was provided by each donor, and peripheral blood mononuclear cells were used for TCR beta sequencing. Genomic DNA extraction from the blood cell samples was performed with the Qiagen DNeasy Blood Extraction Kit.

The chain uses TRBV30 and TRBJ2-7; 7 of the junction bases match TRBD2. The source material was PBMCs. This clonotype originated in a man aged 50 or older in good health and CMV-seropositive. The nucleotide sequence reads TGTGCCTGGAGTTTGGGGGGGAAATACGAGCAGTACTTC. This translates into CAWSLGGKYEQYF.